This is a list of T cell receptor beta chains from one sample in a study of cytomegalovirus exposure and HLA in healthy donors. Assay: immunoSEQ multiplex PCR; the TCRdb copy retains only in-frame clones and omits some. The repertoire holds some 66,000 clones, with about 97% as singletons. Specimen: PBMCs. The receptors originated from a woman younger than 30 in good health and CMV-seropositive. CDR3s include the opening cysteine and the closing phenylalanine or tryptophan. D genes are given only for firm matches. Rows give clone size only sometimes, using once, few, many, or a class for an expanded clone.

clone_size j_call v_call cdr3_length d_call cdr3_aa cdr3_nt
- TRBJ2-1 TRBV7-2 16 - CASSLYQGSPYNEQFF TGTGCCAGCAGCTTATATCAGGGGTCCCCCTACAATGAGCAGTTCTTC
- TRBJ2-7 TRBV5-1 16 - CASSFTSGDGPYEQYF TGCGCCAGCAGCTTCACCTCGGGAGACGGTCCCTACGAGCAGTACTTC
- TRBJ2-2 TRBV5-4 16 TRBD1 CASSFQRQGGTGELFF TGTGCCAGCAGCTTCCAACGACAGGGTGGAACCGGGGAGCTGTTTTTT
- TRBJ1-5 TRBV28 17 TRBD1 CASGTQGMGLSNQPQHF TGTGCCAGCGGCACACAGGGGATGGGGCTTAGCAATCAGCCCCAGCATTTT
- TRBJ2-1 TRBV10-3 14 TRBD1 CAISEGQGRDEQFF TGTGCCATCAGTGAAGGACAGGGCCGGGATGAGCAGTTCTTC
- TRBJ1-2 TRBV6-5 14 - CASSRGRGNYGYTF TGTGCCAGCAGTAGAGGGAGGGGCAACTATGGCTACACCTTC
- TRBJ2-7 TRBV27 16 - CASSLSKGHLSYEQYF TGTGCCAGCAGTCTCAGTAAGGGACACCTCTCCTACGAGCAGTACTTC
- TRBJ2-7 TRBV14 17 TRBD1 CASSQDLTGQGFSEQYF TGTGCCAGCAGCCAAGACCTCACGGGACAGGGGTTTAGCGAGCAGTACTTC
- TRBJ2-2 TRBV4-1 12 - CASSQVVGELFF TGCGCCAGCAGCCAAGTAGTTGGGGAGCTGTTTTTT
- TRBJ2-3 TRBV5-4 14 - CASSLAGSTDTQYF TGTGCCAGCAGCTTGGCAGGGAGCACAGATACGCAGTATTTT
- TRBJ2-7 TRBV6-5 14 TRBD2 CASSYSREGGEQYF TGTGCCAGCAGTTACTCGAGGGAGGGCGGCGAGCAGTACTTC
- TRBJ2-1 TRBV5-1 15 - CASSRGGSSYNEQFF TGCGCCAGCAGCCGTGGGGGGAGCTCCTACAATGAGCAGTTCTTC
- TRBJ1-4 TRBV6-6 14 TRBD1 CASTQTGASEKLFF TGTGCCAGCACCCAGACAGGGGCGAGTGAAAAACTGTTTTTT
- TRBJ2-1 TRBV2 18 TRBD2 CASRPGLAGGIMSDEQFF TGTGCCAGCAGGCCGGGACTAGCGGGAGGGATTATGTCCGATGAGCAGTTCTTC
once TRBJ1-5 TRBV11-2 13 - CASSLGGRQPQHF TGTGCCAGCAGCTTAGGAGGCCGTCAGCCCCAGCATTTT
- TRBJ2-3 TRBV5-6 15 - CASSLSGLRTDTQYF TGTGCCAGCAGCTTATCTGGGCTTCGCACAGATACGCAGTATTTT
once TRBJ1-2 TRBV30 16 TRBD1 CAWNRGQGYSGYGYTF TGTGCCTGGAATCGCGGACAGGGTTATAGCGGCTATGGCTACACCTTC